Below, 21 T cell receptor beta chains from the same sample are listed, as sequenced in a study of blood T cell repertoires in COVID-19. Method: immunoSEQ multiplex PCR; TCRdb's copy keeps in-frame clones and lacks some. The sample shows tens of thousands of clones, about nine tenths of them seen only once. Sequencing was performed on peripheral blood. The receptors derive from a man between 60 and 75 years old with COVID-19, enrolled during active disease.

The chain uses TRBV30 and TRBJ2-2; TRBD2 might be the D (5 bases). Germline values: CDR1 GTSNPN, CDR2 SVGIG (reference sequence). Between the trimmed V and J ends, which lost 2 bases and 3 bases, there was a span of 10 bases. The CDR3 sequence is 14 residues long. As DNA, the CDR3 is TGTGCCTGGAGTAACCGGGGTCACACCGGGGAGCTGTTTTTT. This encodes CAWSNRGHTGELFF.

The chain joins TRBV3-1 (or the pseudogene TRBV3-2) to TRBJ2-5; the D gene is possibly TRBD2 (6 bases). Germline V gene sequence: CDR1 LGHDT, CDR2 YNNKEL (reference sequence). This CDR3 comprises 14 residues. V shed 1 base and J shed 5 bases, with 11 bases lying between them. The CDR3 coding sequence is TGTGCCAGCAGCCAAGCGGGAGATGCGGAGACCCAGTACTTC. It yields the protein CASSQAGDAETQYF.

This chain uses TRBV2 with TRBJ1-1; D gene ambiguous. The germline V and J ends were trimmed by 3 bases and 0 bases, with 11 bases remaining between them. Germline loops: CDR1 SNHLY, CDR2 FYNNEI. The CDR3 is 15 amino acids. In nucleotides, the CDR3 is TGTGCCAGCAGTGATTCTGGGCTGATGAACACTGAAGCTTTCTTT. Translating it yields CASSDSGLMNTEAFF.

This clone was found once. The J gene is TRBJ2-7, the V gene TRBV7-2; TRBD2 matches at 7 bases. V shed 5 bases, J shed 4 bases, and the junction held 8 bases outside the gene matches. Germline CDR1 reads SGHTA; CDR2 reads FQGNSA. CDR3 length: 14 amino acids. CDR3 sequence: CASSPRRENYEQYF. The CDR3, as DNA: TGTGCCAGCAGCCCCAGGCGGGAGAATTACGAGCAGTACTTC. Together with reference TRBV7-2 and TRBJ2-7, the CDR3 gives the full variable domain: GAGVSQSPSNKVTEKGKDVELRCDPISGHTALYWYRQSLGQGLEFLIYFQGNSAPDKSGLPSDRFSAERTGGSVSTLTIQRTQQEDSAVYLCASSPRRENYEQYFGPGTRLTVT.

The gene calls are TRBV5-1 and TRBJ2-1; a possible D gene is TRBD2 (6 bases). Looked up from germline, CDR1 is SGHRS and CDR2 is YFSETQ. V was clipped by 0 bases and J by 5 bases, with 12 bases between them. The CDR3 has 15 residues. The CDR3 DNA sequence: TGCGCCAGCAGCTTGGGGTTAGCGGAAAACAATGAGCAGTTCTTC. Translated: CASSLGLAENNEQFF. The whole variable domain, remainder taken from reference TRBV5-1 and TRBJ2-1, is KAGVTQTPRYLIKTRGQQVTLSCSPISGHRSVSWYQQTPGQGLQFLFEYFSETQRNKGNFPGRFSGRQFSNSRSEMNVSTLELGDSALYLCASSLGLAENNEQFFGPGTRLTVL.

The chain links TRBV5-5 to TRBJ2-5; TRBD2 is a possible D gene (7 bases). Germline lookup yields CDR1 SGHKS and CDR2 YYEKEE (reference sequence). This CDR3 has 15 amino acids. V was trimmed by 6 bases and J by 0 bases, leaving 15 bases between them. CDR3 sequence (DNA): TGTGCCAGCAACTTAGGGGGGGGAAACCAAGAGACCCAGTACTTC. Its translation: CASNLGGGNQETQYF.

The CDR3 DNA is TGTGCCAGCAGCGTAGTGGCAGGAAAGCACAATGAGCAGTTCTTC. Residues: CASSVVAGKHNEQFF. The rearrangement links TRBV9 to TRBJ2-1; D not resolved. Trimming removed 0 bases at V and 5 bases at J, with 12 bases between. Germline CDR1 is SGDLS and CDR2 is YYNGEE. The CDR3 contains 15 residues.

The chain recombines TRBV11-3 with TRBJ2-2, with 7 bases matching TRBD2. The CDR3 contains 16 residues. Per the germline V gene, CDR1 is SGHNT and CDR2 is YENEEA. V lost 3 bases to trimming and J lost 2 bases; unmatched junction nucleotides: 6. The CDR3 nucleotides read TGTGCCAGCAGCTTCGGGGGGAGCAGAAACACCGGGGAGCTGTTTTTT. Residues: CASSFGGSRNTGELFF.

The chain uses TRBV5-6 and TRBJ1-2; no firm D call. The CDR3 is 13 amino acids. V was clipped by 0 bases and J by 2 bases, with 5 bases between them. The germline CDR1 and CDR2 sequences are SGHDT and YYEEEE. The CDR3 sequence: CASSLAQNYGYTF. CDR3 DNA: TGTGCCAGCAGCTTGGCACAGAACTATGGCTACACCTTC.

The chain carries TRBV3-1 (or the pseudogene TRBV3-2) and TRBJ1-4; D is unresolved. CDR1 LGHDT and CDR2 YNNKEL come from the germline V gene (reference sequence). This CDR3 has 16 residues. The ends were cut back, 4 bases at V and 3 bases at J, with 15 bases in the middle. The CDR3 sequence: CASSLSPGEANEKLFF. CDR3 bases: TGTGCCAGCAGCCTCTCACCCGGGGAGGCTAATGAAAAACTGTTTTTT.

J is TRBJ2-1 and V is TRBV5-1; 7 bases agree with TRBD1. The CDR3 covers 14 residues. V lost 3 bases to trimming and J lost 3 bases; unmatched junction nucleotides: 3. CDR1 SGHRS and CDR2 YFSETQ come from the germline V gene. Written as DNA, the CDR3 is TGCGCCAGCAGCTCAGGGACAGACTACAATGAGCAGTTCTTC. Its translation is CASSSGTDYNEQFF.

The chain recombines TRBV2 with TRBJ2-5; D is perhaps TRBD2 (7 bases). Germline-derived CDR1 and CDR2 are SNHLY and FYNNEI. This CDR3 has 14 amino acids. Trimming cost V 7 bases and J 2 bases, with 14 bases left between them. In nucleotides, the CDR3 is TGTGCCAGCACTGGGGGGGCAGGGCAAGAGACCCAGTACTTC. Residues: CASTGGAGQETQYF.

V and J are TRBV19 and TRBJ1-1; D uncertain. The CDR3 has 13 amino acids. In germline, CDR1 is LNHDA, CDR2 SQIVND (reference sequence). The V end lost 6 bases, the J end lost 0 bases, and 8 bases lay between the germline ends. The CDR3 here is CASRAGLNTEAFF. CDR3 nucleotide sequence: TGTGCCAGTAGGGCAGGCTTGAACACTGAAGCTTTCTTT.

The chain couples TRBV18 to TRBJ2-3; maybe TRBD1 (5 bases). Looked up from germline, CDR1 is KGHSH and CDR2 is LQKENI. Trimming took 0 bases from V and 0 from J, leaving 10 bases between them. This CDR3 region has 16 residues. The CDR3 DNA reads TGTGCCAGCTCACCACCGCAGGGATGGAGCACAGATACGCAGTATTTT. This gives the protein CASSPPQGWSTDTQYF. The full variable domain, in which reference TRBV18 and TRBJ2-3 provide the parts outside the CDR3, is NAGVMQNPRHLVRRRGQEARLRCSPMKGHSHVYWYRQLPEEGLKFMVYLQKENIIDESGMPKERFSAEFPKEGPSILRIQQVVRGDSAAYFCASSPPQGWSTDTQYFGPGTRLTVL.

The chain employs TRBV18 and TRBJ2-2, with 15 bases matching TRBD2. The CDR3 covers 20 residues. Per germline, CDR1 KGHSH and CDR2 LQKENI. Trimming removed 3 bases from V and 1 base from J; junction bases left unmatched: 9. CDR3: CASSPQRMGLAGGNTGELFF. DNA of the CDR3: TGTGCCAGCTCACCGCAACGGATGGGACTAGCGGGAGGGAACACCGGGGAGCTGTTTTTT.

V is TRBV2 and J is TRBJ1-5; no definite D call. Trimming shortened V by 7 bases and J by 6 bases, and 16 bases separated the two germline ends. Germline lookup yields CDR1 SNHLY and CDR2 FYNNEI. The CDR3 totals 14 residues. Here the CDR3 reads CASKREKAGQPQHF. CDR3 bases: TGTGCCAGCAAGAGGGAGAAGGCAGGTCAGCCCCAGCATTTT.

The genes are TRBV14 and TRBJ2-2; 13 bases agree with TRBD2. Trimming cost V 4 bases and J 6 bases; bases outside gene matches: 8. The germline V gene has CDR1 SGHDN and CDR2 FVKESK. The CDR3 spans 17 residues. The CDR3 DNA follows: TGTGCCAGCAGCCCCTTAGGGGGACTAGCGGGATCCGGGGAGCTGTTTTTT. It specifies CASSPLGGLAGSGELFF.

The chain links TRBV10-2 to TRBJ2-3; possibly TRBD2 for D (6 bases). Germline V gene lookup returns CDR1 WSHSY and CDR2 SAAADI. The CDR3 contains 12 residues. Trimming took 6 bases from V and 6 from J, leaving 10 bases between them. This CDR3 reads CASSPSDDTQYF. The DNA for the CDR3 is TGCGCCAGCAGCCCTAGCGACGATACGCAGTATTTT.

The chain combines TRBV11-3 with TRBJ2-7; 14 bases are shared with TRBD2. The CDR3 sequence is 17 residues long. Germline CDR1 SGHNT, CDR2 YENEEA. V was pared by 5 bases and J by 1 base, with 7 bases of the junction left unmatched. CDR3 in amino acids: CASSPGLAGGSSYEQYF. Here the CDR3 DNA reads TGTGCCAGCAGCCCAGGACTAGCGGGAGGTTCGTCCTACGAGCAGTACTTC.

This clone was counted once. V and J are TRBV9 and TRBJ1-3, with TRBD1 matching 7 bases. CDR3 length: 15 amino acids. Trimming cost V 2 bases and J 4 bases; bases outside gene matches: 6. From germline, CDR1 is SGDLS and CDR2 YYNGEE. The CDR3 DNA follows: TGTGCCAGCAGCGTGAACAGGGGATCCGGAAACACCATATATTTT. It yields the protein CASSVNRGSGNTIYF.

This chain links TRBV5-1 with TRBJ2-1; 10 bases are shared with TRBD1. The CDR3 length is 13 residues. Germline loops: CDR1 SGHRS, CDR2 YFSETQ. The junction had 5 bases not matched to a gene; V was cut back by 7 bases and J by 7 bases. The CDR3 DNA is TGCGCCAGCTCCGGGACAGGGGTAAATGAGCAGTTCTTC. This translates into CASSGTGVNEQFF. Complete variable domain (other parts from reference TRBV5-1 and TRBJ2-1): KAGVTQTPRYLIKTRGQQVTLSCSPISGHRSVSWYQQTPGQGLQFLFEYFSETQRNKGNFPGRFSGRQFSNSRSEMNVSTLELGDSALYLCASSGTGVNEQFFGPGTRLTVL.